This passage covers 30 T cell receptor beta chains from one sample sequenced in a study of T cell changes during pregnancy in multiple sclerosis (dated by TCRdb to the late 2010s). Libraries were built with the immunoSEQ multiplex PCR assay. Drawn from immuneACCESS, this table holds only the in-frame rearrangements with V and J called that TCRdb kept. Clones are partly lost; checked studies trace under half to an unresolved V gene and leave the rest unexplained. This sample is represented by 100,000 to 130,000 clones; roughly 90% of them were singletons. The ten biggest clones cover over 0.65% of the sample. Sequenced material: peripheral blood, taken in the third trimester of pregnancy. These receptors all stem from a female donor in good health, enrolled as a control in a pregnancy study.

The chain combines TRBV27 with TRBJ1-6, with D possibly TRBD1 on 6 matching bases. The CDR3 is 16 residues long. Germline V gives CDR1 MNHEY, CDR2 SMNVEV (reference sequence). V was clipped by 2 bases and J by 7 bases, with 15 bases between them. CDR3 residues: CASSLVSGARNSPLHF. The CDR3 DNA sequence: TGTGCCAGCAGTTTAGTTTCAGGGGCCCGGAATTCACCCCTCCACTTT.

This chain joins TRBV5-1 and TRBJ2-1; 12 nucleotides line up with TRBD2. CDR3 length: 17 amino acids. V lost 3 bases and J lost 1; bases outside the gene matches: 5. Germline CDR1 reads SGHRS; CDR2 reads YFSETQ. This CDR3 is CASSSGTSGLSYNEQFF. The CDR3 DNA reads TGCGCCAGCAGCTCCGGGACTAGCGGGCTGTCCTACAATGAGCAGTTCTTC.

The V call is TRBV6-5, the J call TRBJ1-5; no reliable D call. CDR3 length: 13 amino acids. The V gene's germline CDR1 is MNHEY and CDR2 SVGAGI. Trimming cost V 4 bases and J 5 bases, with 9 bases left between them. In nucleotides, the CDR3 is TGTGCCAGCAGTTTAGCTCCTTATCAGCCCCAGCATTTT. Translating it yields CASSLAPYQPQHF.

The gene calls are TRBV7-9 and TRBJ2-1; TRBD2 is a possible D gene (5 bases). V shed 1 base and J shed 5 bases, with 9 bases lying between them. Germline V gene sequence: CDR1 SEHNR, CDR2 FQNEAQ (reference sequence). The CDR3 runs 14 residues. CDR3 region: CASSLGTYNNEQFF. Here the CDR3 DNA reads TGTGCCAGCAGCTTAGGGACTTATAACAATGAGCAGTTCTTC.

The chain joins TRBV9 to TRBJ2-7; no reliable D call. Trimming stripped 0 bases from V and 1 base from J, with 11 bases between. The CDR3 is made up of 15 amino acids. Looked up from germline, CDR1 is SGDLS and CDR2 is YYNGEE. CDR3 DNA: TGTGCCAGCAGCGTAGTACCAAGCCCGTCCTACGAGCAGTACTTC. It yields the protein CASSVVPSPSYEQYF.

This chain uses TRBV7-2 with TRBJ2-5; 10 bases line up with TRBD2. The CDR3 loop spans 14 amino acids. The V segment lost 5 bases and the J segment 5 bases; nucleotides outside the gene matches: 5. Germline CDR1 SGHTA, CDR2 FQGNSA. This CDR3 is CASSQRGGRETQYF. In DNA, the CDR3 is TGTGCCAGCAGCCAGCGGGGGGGCCGCGAGACCCAGTACTTC.

The CDR3 bases are TGTGCCAGCAGCCCGGGACAGGGGATCGCTGGCTACACCTTC. Its protein product is CASSPGQGIAGYTF. V usage is TRBV27 and J usage is TRBJ1-2; 10 nucleotides line up with TRBD1. The CDR3 totals 14 residues. Germline V CDR1 and CDR2: MNHEY, SMNVEV (reference sequence). V shed 6 bases, J shed 7 bases, and the junction held 8 bases outside the gene matches.

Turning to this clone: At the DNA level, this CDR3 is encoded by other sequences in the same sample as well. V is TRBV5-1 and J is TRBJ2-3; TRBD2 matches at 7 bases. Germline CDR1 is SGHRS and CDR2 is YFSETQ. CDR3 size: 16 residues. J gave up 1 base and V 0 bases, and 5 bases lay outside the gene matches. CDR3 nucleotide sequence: TGCGCCAGCAGCTTGGCCGGGGCGGGGGGCACAGATACGCAGTATTTT. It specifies CASSLAGAGGTDTQYF.

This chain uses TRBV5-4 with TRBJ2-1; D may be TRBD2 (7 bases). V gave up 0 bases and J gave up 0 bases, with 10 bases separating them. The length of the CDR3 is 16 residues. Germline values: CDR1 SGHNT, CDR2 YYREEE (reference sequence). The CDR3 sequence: CASSLVGGLSYNEQFF. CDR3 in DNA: TGTGCCAGCAGCTTGGTCGGGGGGCTCTCCTACAATGAGCAGTTCTTC.

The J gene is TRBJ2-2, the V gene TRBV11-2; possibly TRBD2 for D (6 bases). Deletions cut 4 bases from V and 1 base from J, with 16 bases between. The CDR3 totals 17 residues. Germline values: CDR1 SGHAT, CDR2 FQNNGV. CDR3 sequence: CASSSLSWRGNTGELFF. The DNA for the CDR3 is TGTGCCAGCAGCTCACTTAGTTGGCGGGGGAACACCGGGGAGCTGTTTTTT.

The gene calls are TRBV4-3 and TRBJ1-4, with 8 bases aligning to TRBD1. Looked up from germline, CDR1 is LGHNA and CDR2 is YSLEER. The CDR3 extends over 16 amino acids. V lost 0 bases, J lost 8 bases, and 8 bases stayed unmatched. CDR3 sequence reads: CASSQDLTGGLEKLFF. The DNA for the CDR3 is TGCGCCAGCAGCCAAGACCTTACAGGGGGACTAGAAAAACTGTTTTTT.

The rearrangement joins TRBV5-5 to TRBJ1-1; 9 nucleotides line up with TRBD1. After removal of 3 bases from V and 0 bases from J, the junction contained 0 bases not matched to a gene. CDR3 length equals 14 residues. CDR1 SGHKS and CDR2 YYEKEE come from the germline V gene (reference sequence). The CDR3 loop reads CASSWDRVNTEAFF. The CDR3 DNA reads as TGTGCCAGCAGCTGGGACAGGGTGAACACTGAAGCTTTCTTT.

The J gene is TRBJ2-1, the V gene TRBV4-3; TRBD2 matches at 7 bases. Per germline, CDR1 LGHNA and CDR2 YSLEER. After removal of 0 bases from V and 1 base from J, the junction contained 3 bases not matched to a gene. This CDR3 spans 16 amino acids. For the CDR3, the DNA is TGCGCCAGCAGCCAAGATAGGCGGGGGTCCTACAATGAGCAGTTCTTC. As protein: CASSQDRRGSYNEQFF.

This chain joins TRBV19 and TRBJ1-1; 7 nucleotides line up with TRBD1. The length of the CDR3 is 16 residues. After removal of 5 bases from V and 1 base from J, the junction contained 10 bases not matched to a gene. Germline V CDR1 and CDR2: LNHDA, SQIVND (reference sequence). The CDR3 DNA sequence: TGTGCCAGTAGTTTGGGGACAGTTCTTTCGAACACTGAAGCTTTCTTT. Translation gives CASSLGTVLSNTEAFF. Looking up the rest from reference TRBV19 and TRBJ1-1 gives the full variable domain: DGGITQSPKYLFRKEGQNVTLSCEQNLNHDAMYWYRQDPGQGLRLIYYSQIVNDFQKGDIAEGYSVSREKKESFPLTVTSAQKNPTAFYLCASSLGTVLSNTEAFFGQGTRLTVV.

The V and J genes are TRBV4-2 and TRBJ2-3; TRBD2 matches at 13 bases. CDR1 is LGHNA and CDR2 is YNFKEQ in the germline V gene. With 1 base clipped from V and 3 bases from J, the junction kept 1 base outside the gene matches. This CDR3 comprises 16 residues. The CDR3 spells CASSQGGLAGTDTQYF. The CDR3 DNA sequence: TGTGCCAGCAGCCAAGGGGGACTAGCGGGGACAGATACGCAGTATTTT.

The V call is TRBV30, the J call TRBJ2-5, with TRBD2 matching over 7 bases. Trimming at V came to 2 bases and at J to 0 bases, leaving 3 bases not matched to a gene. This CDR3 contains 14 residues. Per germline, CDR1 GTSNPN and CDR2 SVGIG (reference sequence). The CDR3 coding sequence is TGTGCCTGGAGTAAAGCGGGGAACCAAGAGACCCAGTACTTC. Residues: CAWSKAGNQETQYF.

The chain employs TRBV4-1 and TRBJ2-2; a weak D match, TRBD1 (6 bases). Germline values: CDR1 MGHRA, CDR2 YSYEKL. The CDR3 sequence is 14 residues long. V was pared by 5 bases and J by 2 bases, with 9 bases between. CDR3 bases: TGCGCCAGCAGCTCACAGGGAAACACCGGGGAGCTGTTTTTT. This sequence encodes CASSSQGNTGELFF.

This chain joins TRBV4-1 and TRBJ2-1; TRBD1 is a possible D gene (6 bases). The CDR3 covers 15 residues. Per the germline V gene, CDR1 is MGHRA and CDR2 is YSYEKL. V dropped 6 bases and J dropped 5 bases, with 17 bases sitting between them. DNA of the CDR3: TGCGCCAGCAGACCAAGTGGGCAGGGGCACAATGAGCAGTTCTTC. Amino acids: CASRPSGQGHNEQFF.

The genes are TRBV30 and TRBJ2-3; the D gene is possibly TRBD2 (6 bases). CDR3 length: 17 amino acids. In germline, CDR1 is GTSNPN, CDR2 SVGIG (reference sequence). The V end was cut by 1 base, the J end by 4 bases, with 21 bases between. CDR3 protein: CAWSAHRDSKRADTQYF. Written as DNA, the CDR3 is TGTGCCTGGAGTGCTCACCGGGACTCGAAGAGGGCAGATACGCAGTATTTT.

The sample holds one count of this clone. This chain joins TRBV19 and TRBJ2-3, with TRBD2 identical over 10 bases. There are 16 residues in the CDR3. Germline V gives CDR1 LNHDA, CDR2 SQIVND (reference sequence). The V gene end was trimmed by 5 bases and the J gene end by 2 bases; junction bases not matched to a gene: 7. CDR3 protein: CASSWTSGPLTDTQYF. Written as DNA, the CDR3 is TGTGCCAGTAGTTGGACTAGCGGCCCTCTCACAGATACGCAGTATTTT.

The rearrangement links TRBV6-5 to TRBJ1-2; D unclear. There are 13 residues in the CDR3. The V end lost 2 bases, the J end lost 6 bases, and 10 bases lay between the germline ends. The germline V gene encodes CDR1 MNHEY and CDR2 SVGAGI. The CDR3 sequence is CASSYGVEDGYTF. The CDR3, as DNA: TGTGCCAGCAGTTACGGGGTGGAGGATGGCTACACCTTC.

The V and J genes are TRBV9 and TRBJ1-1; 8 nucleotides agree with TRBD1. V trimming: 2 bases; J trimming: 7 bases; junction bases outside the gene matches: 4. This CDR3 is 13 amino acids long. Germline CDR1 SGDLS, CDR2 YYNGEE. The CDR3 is CASSVAGGLEAFF. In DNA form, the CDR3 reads TGTGCCAGCAGCGTCGCAGGGGGCCTTGAAGCTTTCTTT.

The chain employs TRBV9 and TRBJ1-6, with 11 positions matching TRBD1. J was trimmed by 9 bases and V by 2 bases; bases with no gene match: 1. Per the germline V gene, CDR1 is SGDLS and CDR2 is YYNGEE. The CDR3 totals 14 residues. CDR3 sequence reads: CASSVGTGGSPLHF. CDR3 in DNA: TGTGCCAGCAGCGTGGGGACAGGGGGTTCACCCCTCCACTTT.

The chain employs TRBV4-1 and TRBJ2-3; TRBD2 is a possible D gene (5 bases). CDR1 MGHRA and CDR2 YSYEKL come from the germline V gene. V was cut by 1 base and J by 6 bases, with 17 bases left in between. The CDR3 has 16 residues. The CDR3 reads CASSQVLNLKRDTQYF. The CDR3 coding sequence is TGCGCCAGCAGCCAAGTTCTCAATCTTAAGCGGGATACGCAGTATTTT.

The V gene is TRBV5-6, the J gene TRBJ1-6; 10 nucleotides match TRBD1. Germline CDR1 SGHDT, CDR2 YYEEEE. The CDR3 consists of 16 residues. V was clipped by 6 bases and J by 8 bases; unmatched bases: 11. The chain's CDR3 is CASNPYMGQGYSPLHF. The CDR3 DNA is TGTGCCAGCAACCCTTATATGGGACAGGGGTATTCACCCCTCCACTTT.

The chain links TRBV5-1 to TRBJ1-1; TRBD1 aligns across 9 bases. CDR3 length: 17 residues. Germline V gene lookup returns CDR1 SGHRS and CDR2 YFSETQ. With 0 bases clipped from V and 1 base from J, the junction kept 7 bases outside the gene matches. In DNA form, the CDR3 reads TGCGCCAGCAGCTTGGCTCTACAGGGGGCGAGGAACACTGAAGCTTTCTTT. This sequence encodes CASSLALQGARNTEAFF.

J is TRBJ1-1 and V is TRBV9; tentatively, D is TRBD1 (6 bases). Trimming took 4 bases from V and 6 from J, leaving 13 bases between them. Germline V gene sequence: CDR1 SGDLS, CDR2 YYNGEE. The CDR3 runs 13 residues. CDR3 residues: CASSPGGGPEAFF. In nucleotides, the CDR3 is TGTGCCAGCAGCCCGGGGGGGGGCCCTGAAGCTTTCTTT.

The CDR3 here is CASRSYSYNEQFF. For the CDR3, the DNA is TGTGCCAGCAGATCGTACTCCTACAATGAGCAGTTCTTC. This sequence joins TRBV6-5 and TRBJ2-1; D gene unclear. Germline assignment: CDR1 MNHEY and CDR2 SVGAGI. The CDR3 runs to 13 residues. The germline V and J ends were trimmed by 6 bases and 0 bases, with 6 bases remaining between them.

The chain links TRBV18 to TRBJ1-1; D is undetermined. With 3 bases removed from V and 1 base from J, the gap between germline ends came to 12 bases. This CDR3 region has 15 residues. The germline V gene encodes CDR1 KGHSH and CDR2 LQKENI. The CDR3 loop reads CASSPSRHQNTEAFF. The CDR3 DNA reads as TGTGCCAGCTCACCCTCCCGACACCAGAACACTGAAGCTTTCTTT. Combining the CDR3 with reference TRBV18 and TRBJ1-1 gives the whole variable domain NAGVMQNPRHLVRRRGQEARLRCSPMKGHSHVYWYRQLPEEGLKFMVYLQKENIIDESGMPKERFSAEFPKEGPSILRIQQVVRGDSAAYFCASSPSRHQNTEAFFGQGTRLTVV.

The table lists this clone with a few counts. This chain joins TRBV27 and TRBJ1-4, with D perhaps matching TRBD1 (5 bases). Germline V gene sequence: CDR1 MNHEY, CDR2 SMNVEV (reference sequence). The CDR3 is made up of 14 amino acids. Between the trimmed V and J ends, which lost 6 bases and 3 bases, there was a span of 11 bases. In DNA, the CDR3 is TGTGCCAGCAGGTCGGGGGGTCCTAATGAAAAACTGTTTTTT. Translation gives CASRSGGPNEKLFF.